This T cell receptor (beta chain) was documented in a study of identical twins. The CDR3 is 14 amino acids. V lost 5 bases to trimming and J lost 2 bases, with 11 bases between them. TCRdb itself ran the 5' RACE reads through MiXCR, one entry per CDR3 protein. Among about 220,000 distinct CDR3 sequences listed, more than 6.5% were seen once. General study points: Researchers reported weaker excess twin sharing in beta out-of-frame sequences.

Many counts were recorded for this clonotype. The antigen remains undetermined. These sequences were also reported in another study, on yellow fever vaccine responses in identical twins. This second study says: Twins reportedly mounted vaccine T cell responses that seemed partly convergent, partly personalized.

The chain joins TRBV12-3 or TRBV12-4 to TRBJ2-3, with D tentatively TRBD2 (5 bases). The sequence was obtained from a woman between 18 and 29 years old in good health. Sequences were obtained from memory (CD45RO+) T cells sorted from blood. The chain's CDR3 is CASSKLLDTDTQYF. The DNA of the CDR3 is TGTGCCAGCAGTAAATTACTAGACACAGATACGCAGTATTTT.